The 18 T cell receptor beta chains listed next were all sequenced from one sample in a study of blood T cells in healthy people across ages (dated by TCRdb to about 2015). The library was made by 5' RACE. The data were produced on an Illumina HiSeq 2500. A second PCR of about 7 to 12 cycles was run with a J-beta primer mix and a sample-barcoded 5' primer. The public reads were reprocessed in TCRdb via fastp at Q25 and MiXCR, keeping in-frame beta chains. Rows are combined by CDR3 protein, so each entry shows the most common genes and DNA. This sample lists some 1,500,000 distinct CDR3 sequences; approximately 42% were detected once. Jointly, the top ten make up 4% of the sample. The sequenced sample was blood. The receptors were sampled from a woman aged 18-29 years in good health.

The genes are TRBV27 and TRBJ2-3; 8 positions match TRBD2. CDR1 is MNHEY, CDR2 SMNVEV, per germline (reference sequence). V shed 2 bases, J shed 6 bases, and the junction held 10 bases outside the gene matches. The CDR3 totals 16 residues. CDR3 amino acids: CASSLTIAGFRDTQYF. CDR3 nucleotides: TGTGCCAGCAGTTTAACAATAGCGGGGTTTCGGGATACGCAGTATTTT.

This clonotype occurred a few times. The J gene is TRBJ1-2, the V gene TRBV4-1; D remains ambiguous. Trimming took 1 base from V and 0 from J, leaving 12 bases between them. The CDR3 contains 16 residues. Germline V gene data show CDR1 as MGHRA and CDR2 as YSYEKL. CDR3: CASSQGNGRSNYGYTF. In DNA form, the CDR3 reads TGCGCCAGCAGCCAAGGGAACGGCAGATCTAACTATGGCTACACCTTC.

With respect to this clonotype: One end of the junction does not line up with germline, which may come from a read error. In nucleotides, the CDR3 is TGTGCCAGCAGTTTATCCCCGGGAAGGGTGCAAGAGACCCGGTACTTC. Its protein is CASSLSPGRVQETRYF. The chain recombines TRBV27 with TRBJ2-5; D may be TRBD2 (5 bases). Germline CDR1 MNHEY, CDR2 SMNVEV (reference sequence). This CDR3 region has 16 residues.

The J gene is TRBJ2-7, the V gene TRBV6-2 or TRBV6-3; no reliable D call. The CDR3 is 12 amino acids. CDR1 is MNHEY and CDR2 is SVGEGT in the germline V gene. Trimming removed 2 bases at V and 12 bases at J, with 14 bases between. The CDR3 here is CASSYPGREAYF. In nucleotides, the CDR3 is TGTGCCAGCAGTTACCCCGGACGAGAAGCGTACTTC.

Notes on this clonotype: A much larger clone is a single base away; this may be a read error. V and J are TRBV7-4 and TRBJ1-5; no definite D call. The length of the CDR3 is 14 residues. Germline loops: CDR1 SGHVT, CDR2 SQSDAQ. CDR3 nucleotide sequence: TGTTCCAGCAGCCCACTACCGATCAATCAGCCCCAGCATTTT. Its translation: CSSSPLPINQPQHF.

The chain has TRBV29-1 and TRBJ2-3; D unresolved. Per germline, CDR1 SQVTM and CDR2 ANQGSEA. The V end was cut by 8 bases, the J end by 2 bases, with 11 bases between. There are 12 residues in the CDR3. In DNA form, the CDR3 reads TGCAGCATACGCCCAGCCACAGATACGCAGTATTTT. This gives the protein CSIRPATDTQYF.

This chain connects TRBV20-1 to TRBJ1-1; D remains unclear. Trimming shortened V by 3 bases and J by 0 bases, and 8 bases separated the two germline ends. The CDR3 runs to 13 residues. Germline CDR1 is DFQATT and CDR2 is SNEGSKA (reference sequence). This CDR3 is CSASFNMNTEAFF. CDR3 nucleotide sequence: TGCAGTGCTAGTTTCAACATGAACACTGAAGCTTTCTTT.

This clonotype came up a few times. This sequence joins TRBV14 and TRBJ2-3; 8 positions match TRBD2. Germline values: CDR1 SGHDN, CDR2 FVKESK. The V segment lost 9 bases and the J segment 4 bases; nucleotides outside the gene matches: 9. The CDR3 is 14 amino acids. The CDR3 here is CASRQREHADTQYF. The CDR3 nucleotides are TGTGCCAGTAGACAGCGGGAGCACGCAGATACGCAGTATTTT.

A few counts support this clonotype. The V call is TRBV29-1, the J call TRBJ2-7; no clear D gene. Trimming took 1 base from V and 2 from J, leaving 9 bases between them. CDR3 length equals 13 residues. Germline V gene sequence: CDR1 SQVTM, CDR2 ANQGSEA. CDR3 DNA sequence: TGCAGCGTTGAAGGCGGCAGACCCTACGAGCAGTACTTC. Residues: CSVEGGRPYEQYF.

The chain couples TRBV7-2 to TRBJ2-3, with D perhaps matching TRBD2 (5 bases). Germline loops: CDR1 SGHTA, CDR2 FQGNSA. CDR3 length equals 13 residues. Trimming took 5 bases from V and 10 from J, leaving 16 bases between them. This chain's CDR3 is CASSPHSQLAQYF. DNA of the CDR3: TGTGCCAGCAGCCCGCACTCCCAACTAGCGCAGTATTTT.

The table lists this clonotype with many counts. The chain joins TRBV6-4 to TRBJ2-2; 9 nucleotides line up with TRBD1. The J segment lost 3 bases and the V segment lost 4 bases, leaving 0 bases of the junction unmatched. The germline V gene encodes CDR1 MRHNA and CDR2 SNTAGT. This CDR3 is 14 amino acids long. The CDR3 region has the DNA TGTGCCAGCAGTGGGACAGGGGACACCGGGGAGCTGTTTTTT. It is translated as CASSGTGDTGELFF.

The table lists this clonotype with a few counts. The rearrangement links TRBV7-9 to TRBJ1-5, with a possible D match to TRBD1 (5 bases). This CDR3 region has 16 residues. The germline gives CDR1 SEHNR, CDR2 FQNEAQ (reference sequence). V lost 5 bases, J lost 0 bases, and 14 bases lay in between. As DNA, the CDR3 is TGTGCCAGCAGCCCCCTCACAGGATATAGCAATCAGCCCCAGCATTTT. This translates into CASSPLTGYSNQPQHF.

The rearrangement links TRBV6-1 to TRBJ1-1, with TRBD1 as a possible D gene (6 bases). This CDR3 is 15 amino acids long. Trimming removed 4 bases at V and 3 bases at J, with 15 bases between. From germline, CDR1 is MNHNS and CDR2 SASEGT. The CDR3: CASSVQGGGHTEAFF. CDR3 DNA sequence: TGTGCCAGCAGTGTACAGGGAGGTGGTCACACTGAAGCTTTCTTT.

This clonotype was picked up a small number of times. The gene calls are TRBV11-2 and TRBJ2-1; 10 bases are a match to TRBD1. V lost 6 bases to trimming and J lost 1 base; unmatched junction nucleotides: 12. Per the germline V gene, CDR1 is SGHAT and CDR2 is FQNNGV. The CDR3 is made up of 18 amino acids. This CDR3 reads CASRLWDLDRGSYNEQFF. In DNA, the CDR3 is TGTGCCAGCAGACTTTGGGATTTGGACAGGGGGTCCTACAATGAGCAGTTCTTC.

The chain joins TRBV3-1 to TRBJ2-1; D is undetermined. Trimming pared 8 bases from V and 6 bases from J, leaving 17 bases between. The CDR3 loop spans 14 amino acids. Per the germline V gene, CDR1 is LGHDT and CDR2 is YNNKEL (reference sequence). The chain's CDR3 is CASHESRPSNEQFF. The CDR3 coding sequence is TGTGCCAGCCATGAATCCCGGCCCTCCAATGAGCAGTTCTTC.

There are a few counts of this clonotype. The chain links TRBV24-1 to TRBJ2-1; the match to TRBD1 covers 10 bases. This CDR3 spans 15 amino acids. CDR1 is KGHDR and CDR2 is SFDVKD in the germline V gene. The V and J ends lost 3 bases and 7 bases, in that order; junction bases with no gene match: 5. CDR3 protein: CATSDLGQGINEQFF. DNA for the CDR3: TGTGCCACCAGTGATCTGGGACAGGGGATAAATGAGCAGTTCTTC.

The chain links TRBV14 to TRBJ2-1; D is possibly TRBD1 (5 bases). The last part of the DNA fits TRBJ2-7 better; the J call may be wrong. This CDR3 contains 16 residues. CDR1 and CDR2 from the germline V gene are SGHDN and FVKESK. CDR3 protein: CASSQGNRQLSHEQYF. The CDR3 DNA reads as TGTGCCAGCAGCCAAGGGAATCGACAGCTTAGCCATGAGCAGTACTTC.

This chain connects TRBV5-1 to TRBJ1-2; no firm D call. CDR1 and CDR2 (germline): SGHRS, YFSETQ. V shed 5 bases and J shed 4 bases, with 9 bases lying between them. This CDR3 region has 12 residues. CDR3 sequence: CASSEQFYGYTF. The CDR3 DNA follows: TGCGCCAGCAGTGAACAGTTCTATGGCTACACCTTC.